This entry lists 11 T cell receptor beta chains sequenced from one sample in a study of blood T cell repertoires in COVID-19. Sequencing was performed with immunoSEQ multiplex PCR; in TCRdb, only in-frame clones are kept and a portion is missing. The table includes some 100,000 clones, roughly 86% detected once. Sequenced input: peripheral blood. These receptors all stem from a woman in her sixties or seventies with acute or convalescent COVID-19.

The J gene is TRBJ2-2, the V gene TRBV4-2; TRBD2 matches 8 bases. This CDR3 has 15 amino acids. In germline, CDR1 is LGHNA, CDR2 YNFKEQ. Trimming cost V 2 bases and J 2 bases; bases outside gene matches: 1. CDR3 sequence: CASSQSGGNTGELFF. Written as DNA, the CDR3 is TGTGCCAGCAGCCAAAGCGGGGGCAACACCGGGGAGCTGTTTTTT.

The chain joins TRBV28 to TRBJ2-7; D is perhaps TRBD2 (5 bases). V dropped 5 bases and J dropped 4 bases, with 12 bases sitting between them. The CDR3 consists of 13 residues. Germline V CDR1 and CDR2: MDHEN, SYDVKM. CDR3 in amino acids: CASSTDSHYEQYF. CDR3 bases: TGTGCCAGCAGTACGGACTCCCATTACGAGCAGTACTTC.

The V and J genes are TRBV5-1 and TRBJ2-7; D unresolved. The germline gives CDR1 SGHRS, CDR2 YFSETQ. The CDR3 has 15 amino acids. The ends were cut back, 0 bases at V and 3 bases at J, with 13 bases in the middle. The CDR3 bases are TGCGCCAGCAGCTTGGATGGCATGAGGATCTACGAGCAGTACTTC. Residues: CASSLDGMRIYEQYF.

This chain uses TRBV4-2 with TRBJ1-1, with TRBD1 identical over 12 bases. CDR1 and CDR2 from the germline V gene are LGHNA and YNFKEQ. The V gene end was trimmed by 3 bases and the J gene end by 1 base; junction bases not matched to a gene: 9. CDR3 length equals 18 residues. CDR3 DNA sequence: TGTGCCAGCAGCCAGGCAGGGACAGGGGGCGCGAAGAACACTGAAGCTTTCTTT. Translation: CASSQAGTGGAKNTEAFF.

V usage is TRBV20-1 and J usage is TRBJ2-1, with D possibly being TRBD1 (6 bases). CDR3 size: 16 residues. V was clipped by 3 bases and J by 1 base, with 16 bases between them. The V gene's germline CDR1 is DFQATT and CDR2 SNEGSKA (reference sequence). This CDR3 is CSASRRTAISYNEQFF. In DNA form, the CDR3 reads TGCAGTGCTAGTAGGAGGACAGCTATTTCCTACAATGAGCAGTTCTTC.

The chain carries TRBV5-1 and TRBJ2-1, with a possible D match to TRBD2 (5 bases). CDR3 length: 14 residues. Germline assignment: CDR1 SGHRS and CDR2 YFSETQ. V was cut by 6 bases and J by 9 bases, with 19 bases left in between. The CDR3 DNA sequence: TGCGCCAGCACTGTCGGTCCAGGCCGGGGTGAGCAGTTCTTC. This encodes CASTVGPGRGEQFF.

This sequence joins TRBV12-5 and TRBJ2-2; 9 bases are shared with TRBD2. Germline CDR1 reads LGHNT; CDR2 reads FRNRAP. The CDR3 contains 16 residues. V trimming: 2 bases; J trimming: 4 bases; junction bases outside the gene matches: 5. The CDR3 DNA reads as TGTGCTAGTGGTTTGCCAGCGGGAGGACCCACCGGGGAGCTGTTTTTT. It specifies CASGLPAGGPTGELFF.

The chain combines TRBV9 with TRBJ2-3; 8 positions match TRBD2. V was pared by 0 bases and J by 0 bases, with 9 bases of the junction left unmatched. CDR3 length equals 18 residues. CDR1 SGDLS and CDR2 YYNGEE come from the germline V gene. The CDR3 DNA reads TGTGCCAGCAGCGTAGACCTAGCGGGCCTTACTAGCACAGATACGCAGTATTTT. Its protein is CASSVDLAGLTSTDTQYF.

The chain recombines TRBV19 with TRBJ2-1; D perhaps matches TRBD2 (5 bases). Deletions cut 4 bases from V and 6 bases from J, with 16 bases between. Germline V gene lookup returns CDR1 LNHDA and CDR2 SQIVND (reference sequence). This CDR3 is 15 amino acids long. CDR3 sequence (DNA): TGTGCCAGTAGTAGGCCCCTTAGCGCTAGCAATGAGCAGTTCTTC. Translating gives CASSRPLSASNEQFF. The full variable domain, rest sourced from reference TRBV19 and TRBJ2-1, is DGGITQSPKYLFRKEGQNVTLSCEQNLNHDAMYWYRQDPGQGLRLIYYSQIVNDFQKGDIAEGYSVSREKKESFPLTVTSAQKNPTAFYLCASSRPLSASNEQFFGPGTRLTVL.

The chain employs TRBV4-1 and TRBJ1-3; the D is unclear. The germline CDR1 and CDR2 sequences are MGHRA and YSYEKL. V lost 2 bases, J lost 8 bases, and 13 bases lay in between. The CDR3 covers 14 residues. CDR3 nucleotide sequence: TGCGCCAGCAGCCAATTAATCGCTGGGCACACCATATATTTT. Protein: CASSQLIAGHTIYF.

The chain recombines TRBV19 with TRBJ2-5; 11 nucleotides align to TRBD2. Germline V gene lookup returns CDR1 LNHDA and CDR2 SQIVND (reference sequence). The V and J ends lost 7 bases and 3 bases, in that order; junction bases with no gene match: 7. This CDR3 contains 15 residues. In DNA form, the CDR3 reads TGTGCCAGTACCCTAACTAGCGGGAGTGAAGAGACCCAGTACTTC. Translation gives CASTLTSGSEETQYF.